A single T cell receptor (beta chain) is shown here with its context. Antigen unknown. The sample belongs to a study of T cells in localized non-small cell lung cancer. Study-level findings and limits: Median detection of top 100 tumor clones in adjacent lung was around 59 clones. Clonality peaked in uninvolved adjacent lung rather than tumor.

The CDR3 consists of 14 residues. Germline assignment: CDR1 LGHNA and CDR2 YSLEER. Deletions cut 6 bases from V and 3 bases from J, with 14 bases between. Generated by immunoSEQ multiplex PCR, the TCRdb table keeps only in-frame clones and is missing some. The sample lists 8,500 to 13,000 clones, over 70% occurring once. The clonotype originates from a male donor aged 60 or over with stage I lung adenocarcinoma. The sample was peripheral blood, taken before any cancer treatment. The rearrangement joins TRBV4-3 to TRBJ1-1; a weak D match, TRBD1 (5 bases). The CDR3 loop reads CASSNVGLDTEAFF. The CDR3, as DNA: TGCGCCAGCAGTAACGTGGGGCTGGACACTGAAGCTTTCTTT.